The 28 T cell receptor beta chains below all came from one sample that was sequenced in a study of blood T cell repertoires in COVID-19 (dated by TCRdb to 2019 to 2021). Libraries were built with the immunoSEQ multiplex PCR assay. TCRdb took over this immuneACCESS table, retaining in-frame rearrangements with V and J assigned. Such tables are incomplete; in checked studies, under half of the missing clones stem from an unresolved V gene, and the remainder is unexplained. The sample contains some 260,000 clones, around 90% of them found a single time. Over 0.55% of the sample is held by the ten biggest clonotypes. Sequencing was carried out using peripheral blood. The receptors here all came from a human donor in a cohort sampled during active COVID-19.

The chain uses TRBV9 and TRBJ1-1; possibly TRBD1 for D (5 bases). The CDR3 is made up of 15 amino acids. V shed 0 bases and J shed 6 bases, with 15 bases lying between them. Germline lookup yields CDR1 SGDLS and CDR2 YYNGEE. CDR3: CASSVEWGRGPEAFF. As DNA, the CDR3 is TGTGCCAGCAGCGTAGAATGGGGTAGGGGCCCTGAAGCTTTCTTT.

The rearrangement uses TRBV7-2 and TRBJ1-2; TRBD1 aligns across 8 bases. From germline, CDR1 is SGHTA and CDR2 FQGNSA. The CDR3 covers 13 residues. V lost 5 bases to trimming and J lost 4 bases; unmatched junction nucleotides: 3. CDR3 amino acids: CASSTDRVYGYTF. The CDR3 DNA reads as TGTGCCAGCAGCACGGACAGGGTCTATGGCTACACCTTC.

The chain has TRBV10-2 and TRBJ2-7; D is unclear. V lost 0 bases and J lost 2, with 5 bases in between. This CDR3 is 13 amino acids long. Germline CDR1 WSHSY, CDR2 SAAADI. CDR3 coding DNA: TGCGCCAGCAGTGAGTCCTTAACCTACGAGCAGTACTTC. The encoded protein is CASSESLTYEQYF.

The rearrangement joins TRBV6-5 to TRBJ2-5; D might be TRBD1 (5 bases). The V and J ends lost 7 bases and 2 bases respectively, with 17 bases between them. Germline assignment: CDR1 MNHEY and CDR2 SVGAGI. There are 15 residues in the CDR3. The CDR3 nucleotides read TGTGCCAGCATTAAGGGGCGAAATTATCAAGAGACCCAGTACTTC. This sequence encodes CASIKGRNYQETQYF.

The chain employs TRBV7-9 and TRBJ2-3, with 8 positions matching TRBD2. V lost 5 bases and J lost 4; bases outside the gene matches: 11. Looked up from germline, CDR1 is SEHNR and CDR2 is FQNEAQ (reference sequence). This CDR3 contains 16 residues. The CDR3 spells CASSRMSGRYPDTQYF. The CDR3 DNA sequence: TGTGCCAGCAGCAGGATGAGCGGGAGATACCCAGATACGCAGTATTTT.

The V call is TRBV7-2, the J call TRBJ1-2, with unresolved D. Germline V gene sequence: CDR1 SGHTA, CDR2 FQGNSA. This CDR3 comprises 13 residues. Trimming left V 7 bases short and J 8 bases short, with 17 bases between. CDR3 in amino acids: CASTIGGSWGYTF. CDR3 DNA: TGTGCCAGCACCATAGGAGGCAGCTGGGGCTACACCTTC.

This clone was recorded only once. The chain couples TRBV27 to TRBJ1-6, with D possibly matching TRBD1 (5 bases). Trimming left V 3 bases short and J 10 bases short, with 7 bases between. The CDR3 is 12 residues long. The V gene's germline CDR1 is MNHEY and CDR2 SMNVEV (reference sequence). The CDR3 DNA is TGTGCCAGCAGTTTTCGGGGGTCACCCCTCCACTTT. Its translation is CASSFRGSPLHF.

The CDR3 reads CASSLEMLASGDTQYF. CDR3 nucleotide sequence: TGTGCCAGCAGCTTAGAGATGTTGGCCTCGGGGGATACGCAGTATTTT. This chain joins TRBV7-2 and TRBJ2-3, with D possibly TRBD2 on 5 matching bases. With 1 base removed from V and 6 bases from J, the gap between germline ends came to 17 bases. Germline CDR1 and CDR2: SGHTA and FQGNSA. The CDR3 spans 16 residues.

The CDR3: CASSLRGSRPTEAFF. The CDR3 DNA follows: TGTGCCAGCAGTTTAAGGGGGAGCAGGCCCACTGAAGCTTTCTTT. This chain connects TRBV27 to TRBJ1-1; perhaps TRBD1 as D (6 bases). Germline CDR1 reads MNHEY; CDR2 reads SMNVEV (reference sequence). V was shortened by 2 bases and J by 4 bases, with 14 bases between the two germline ends. The CDR3 covers 15 residues.

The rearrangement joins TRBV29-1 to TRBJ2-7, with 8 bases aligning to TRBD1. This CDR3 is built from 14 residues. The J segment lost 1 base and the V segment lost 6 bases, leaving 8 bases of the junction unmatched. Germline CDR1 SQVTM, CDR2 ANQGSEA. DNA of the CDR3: TGCAGCGTCTCTTTAAACAGGGGGTCCTACGAGCAGTACTTC. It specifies CSVSLNRGSYEQYF.

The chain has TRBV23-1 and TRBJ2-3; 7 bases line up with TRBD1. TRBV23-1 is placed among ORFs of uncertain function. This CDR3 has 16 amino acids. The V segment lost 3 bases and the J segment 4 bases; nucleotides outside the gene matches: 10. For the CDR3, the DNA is TGCGCCAGCAGTCATCAAAACGGGACAGCATCAGATACGCAGTATTTT. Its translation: CASSHQNGTASDTQYF.

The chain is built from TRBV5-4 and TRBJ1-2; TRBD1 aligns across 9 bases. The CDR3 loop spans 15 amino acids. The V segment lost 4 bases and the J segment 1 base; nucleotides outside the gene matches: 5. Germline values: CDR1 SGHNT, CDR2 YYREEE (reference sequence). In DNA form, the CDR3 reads TGTGCCAGCAGCCCGGACAGGGGTAGTAACTATGGCTACACCTTC. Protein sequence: CASSPDRGSNYGYTF.

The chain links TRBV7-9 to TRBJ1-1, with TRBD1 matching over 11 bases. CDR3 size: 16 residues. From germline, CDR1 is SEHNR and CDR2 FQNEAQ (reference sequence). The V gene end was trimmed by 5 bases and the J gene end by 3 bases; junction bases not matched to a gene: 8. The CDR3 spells CASSPRTGGLDTEAFF. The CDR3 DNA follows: TGTGCCAGCAGCCCCCGGACAGGGGGCTTGGACACTGAAGCTTTCTTT.

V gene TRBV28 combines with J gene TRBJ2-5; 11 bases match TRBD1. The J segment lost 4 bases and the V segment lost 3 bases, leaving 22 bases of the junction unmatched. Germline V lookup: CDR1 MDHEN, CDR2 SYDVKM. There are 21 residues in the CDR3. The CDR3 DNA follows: TGTGCCAGCAGTTTGAAACCGGGACAGGGGGTCCTCAAGGGGGTACGAGAGACCCAGTACTTC. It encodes CASSLKPGQGVLKGVRETQYF.

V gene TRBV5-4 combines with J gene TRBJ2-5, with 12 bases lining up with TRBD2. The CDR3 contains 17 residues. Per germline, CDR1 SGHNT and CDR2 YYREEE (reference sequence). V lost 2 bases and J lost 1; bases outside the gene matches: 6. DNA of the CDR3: TGTGCCAGCAGCTTCAGACTAGCGGGAGTTCTCCAAGAGACCCAGTACTTC. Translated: CASSFRLAGVLQETQYF.

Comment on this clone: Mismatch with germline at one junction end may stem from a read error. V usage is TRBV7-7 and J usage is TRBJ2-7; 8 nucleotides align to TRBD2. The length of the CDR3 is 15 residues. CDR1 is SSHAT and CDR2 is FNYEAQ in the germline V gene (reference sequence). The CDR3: CASSSTSGSSYEQYF. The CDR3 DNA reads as TGTGCTAGCAGTTCAACTAGCGGCAGCTCCTACGAGCAGTACTTC.

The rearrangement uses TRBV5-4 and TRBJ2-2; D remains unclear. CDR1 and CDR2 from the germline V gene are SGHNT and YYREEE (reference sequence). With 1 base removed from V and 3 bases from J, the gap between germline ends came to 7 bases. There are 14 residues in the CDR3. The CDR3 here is CASSLRGDTGELFF. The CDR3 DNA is TGTGCCAGCAGCTTGAGAGGAGACACCGGGGAGCTGTTTTTT.

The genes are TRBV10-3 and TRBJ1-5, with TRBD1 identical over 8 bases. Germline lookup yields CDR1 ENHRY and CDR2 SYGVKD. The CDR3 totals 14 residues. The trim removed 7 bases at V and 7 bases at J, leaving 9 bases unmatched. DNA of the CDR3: TGTGCCATCACCTCGGACAGGGAAGGGCAGCCCCAGCATTTT. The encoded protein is CAITSDREGQPQHF.

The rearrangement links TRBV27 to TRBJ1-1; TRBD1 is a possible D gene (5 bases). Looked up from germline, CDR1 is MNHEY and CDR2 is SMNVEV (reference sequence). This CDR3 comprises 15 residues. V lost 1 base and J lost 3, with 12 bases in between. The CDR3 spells CASSLWGDQDTEAFF. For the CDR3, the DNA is TGTGCCAGCAGTTTATGGGGGGACCAGGACACTGAAGCTTTCTTT.

CDR3 DNA sequence: TGTGCCAGCAGTCAACTCATGGTGGTCTATGAGCAGTTCTTC. Translating gives CASSQLMVVYEQFF. V and J are TRBV6-2 or TRBV6-3 and TRBJ2-1, with D uncertain. The CDR3 contains 14 residues. The ends were cut back, 5 bases at V and 8 bases at J, with 16 bases in the middle. CDR1 is MNHEY and CDR2 is SVGEGT in the germline V gene.

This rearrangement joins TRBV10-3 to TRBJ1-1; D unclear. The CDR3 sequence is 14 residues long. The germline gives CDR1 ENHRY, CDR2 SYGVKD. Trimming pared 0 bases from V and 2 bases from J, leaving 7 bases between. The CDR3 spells CAISESTDNTEAFF. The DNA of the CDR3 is TGTGCCATCAGTGAGTCTACAGATAACACTGAAGCTTTCTTT.

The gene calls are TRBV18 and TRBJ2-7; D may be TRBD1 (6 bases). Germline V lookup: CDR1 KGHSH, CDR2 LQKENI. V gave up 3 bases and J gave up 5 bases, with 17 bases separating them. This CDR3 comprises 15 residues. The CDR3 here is CASSPFGRGPHEQYF. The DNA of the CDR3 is TGTGCCAGCTCACCCTTTGGCAGGGGTCCCCACGAGCAGTACTTC.

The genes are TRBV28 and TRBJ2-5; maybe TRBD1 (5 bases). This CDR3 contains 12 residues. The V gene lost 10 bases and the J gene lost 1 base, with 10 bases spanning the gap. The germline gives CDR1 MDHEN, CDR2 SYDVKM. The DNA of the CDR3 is TGTGCCACACAGACAGTCCAAGAGACCCAGTACTTC. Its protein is CATQTVQETQYF. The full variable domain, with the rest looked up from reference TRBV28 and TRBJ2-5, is DVKVTQSSRYLVKRTGEKVFLECVQDMDHENMFWYRQDPGLGLRLIYFSYDVKMKEKGDIPEGYSVSREKKERFSLILESASTNQTSMYLCATQTVQETQYFGPGTRLLVL.

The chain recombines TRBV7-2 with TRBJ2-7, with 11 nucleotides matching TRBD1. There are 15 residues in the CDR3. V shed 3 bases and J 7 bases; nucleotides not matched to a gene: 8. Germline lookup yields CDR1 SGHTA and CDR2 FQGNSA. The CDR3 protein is CASSLGGTGGLEQYF. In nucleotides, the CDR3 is TGTGCCAGCAGCTTGGGGGGGACAGGGGGTTTAGAGCAGTACTTC. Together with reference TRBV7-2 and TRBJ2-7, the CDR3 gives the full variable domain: GAGVSQSPSNKVTEKGKDVELRCDPISGHTALYWYRQSLGQGLEFLIYFQGNSAPDKSGLPSDRFSAERTGGSVSTLTIQRTQQEDSAVYLCASSLGGTGGLEQYFGPGTRLTVT.

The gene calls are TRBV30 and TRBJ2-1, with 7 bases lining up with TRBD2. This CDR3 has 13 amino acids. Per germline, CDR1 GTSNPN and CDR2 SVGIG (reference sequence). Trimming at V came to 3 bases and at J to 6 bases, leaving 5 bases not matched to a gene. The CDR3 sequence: CAWSREEGNEQFF. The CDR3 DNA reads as TGTGCCTGGAGCCGGGAGGAAGGCAATGAGCAGTTCTTC. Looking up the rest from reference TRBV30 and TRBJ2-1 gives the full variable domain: SQTIHQWPATLVQPVGSPLSLECTVEGTSNPNLYWYRQAAGRGLQLLFYSVGIGQISSEVPQNLSASRPQDRQFILSSKKLLLSDSGFYLCAWSREEGNEQFFGPGTRLTVL.

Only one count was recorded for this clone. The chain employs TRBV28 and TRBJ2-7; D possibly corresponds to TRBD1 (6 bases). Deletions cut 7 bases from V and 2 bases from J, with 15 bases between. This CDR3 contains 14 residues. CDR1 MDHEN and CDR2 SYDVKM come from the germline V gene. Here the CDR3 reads CASTPSDRPYEQYF. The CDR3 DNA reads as TGTGCCAGCACCCCATCGGACAGACCCTACGAGCAGTACTTC.

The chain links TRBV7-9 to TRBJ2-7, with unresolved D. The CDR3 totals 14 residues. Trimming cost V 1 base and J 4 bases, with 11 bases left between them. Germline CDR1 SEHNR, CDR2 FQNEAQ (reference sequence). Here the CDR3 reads CASSLGLIQYEQYF. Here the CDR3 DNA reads TGTGCCAGCAGCTTAGGGCTTATTCAGTACGAGCAGTACTTC.

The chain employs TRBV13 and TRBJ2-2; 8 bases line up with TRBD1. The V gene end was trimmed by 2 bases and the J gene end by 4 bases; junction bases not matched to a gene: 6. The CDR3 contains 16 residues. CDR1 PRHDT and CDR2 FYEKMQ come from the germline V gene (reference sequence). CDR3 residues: CASSLIQGAATGELFF. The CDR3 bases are TGTGCCAGCAGCTTAATCCAGGGGGCGGCCACCGGGGAGCTGTTTTTT.